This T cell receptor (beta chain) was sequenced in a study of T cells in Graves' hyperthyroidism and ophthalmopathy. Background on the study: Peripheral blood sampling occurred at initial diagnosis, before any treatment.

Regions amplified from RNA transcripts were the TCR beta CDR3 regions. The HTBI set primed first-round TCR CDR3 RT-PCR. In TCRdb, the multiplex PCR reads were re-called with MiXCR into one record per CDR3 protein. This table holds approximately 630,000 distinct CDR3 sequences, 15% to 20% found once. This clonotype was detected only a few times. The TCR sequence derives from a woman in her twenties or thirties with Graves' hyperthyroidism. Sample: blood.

CDR3 DNA sequence: TGTGCCAGCAGTTTCAGGACTAGCGGGAGAGCTTACGAGCAGTACTTC. It is translated as CASSFRTSGRAYEQYF. The chain uses TRBV27 and TRBJ2-7; 13 nucleotides line up with TRBD2. The length of the CDR3 is 16 residues. CDR1 is MNHEY and CDR2 is SMNVEV in the germline V gene (reference sequence). V dropped 3 bases and J dropped 4; count of bases not matched to a gene: 6.